The rows below give T cell receptor beta chains drawn from one sample of a study of blood T cell repertoires in COVID-19. Assay: immunoSEQ multiplex PCR; the TCRdb copy retains only in-frame clones and omits some. The sample gives 300,000 or so clones, around 89% of which show up once; approximately 7% is in the top ten. Sequences were obtained from peripheral blood. These TCRs come from a woman aged 25 to 45 who had recovered from COVID-19. The CDR3 runs from the conserved cysteine through the conserved F or W. Each record gives: V gene, CDR3 length, clone size, J gene, CDR3 protein. For some rows the clone size is stated as once, few or many, or as a class when expanded; others skip it.

V: TRBV28
length: 14
size: -
J: TRBJ1-5
CDR3: CASSFVAGNQPQHF

V: TRBV7-6
length: 15
size: -
J: TRBJ2-1
CDR3: CASSSYRDKPGEQFF

V: TRBV29-1
length: 14
size: -
J: TRBJ2-3
CDR3: CSVATGTTTDTQYF

V: TRBV7-2
length: 16
size: -
J: TRBJ2-7
CDR3: CASSLAGVGEGYEQYF

V: TRBV3-1/TRBV3-2
length: 15
size: -
J: TRBJ2-7
CDR3: CASSQDRGALYEQYF

V: TRBV6-5
length: 14
size: -
J: TRBJ1-6
CDR3: CASRGGTGSSPLHF

V: TRBV28
length: 14
size: once
J: TRBJ1-3
CDR3: CASSVLSSGNTIYF

V: TRBV4-1
length: 14
size: -
J: TRBJ1-1
CDR3: CASSHGTKNTEAFF

V: TRBV27
length: 16
size: -
J: TRBJ2-1
CDR3: CASSLIEAGANNEQFF

V: TRBV5-4
length: 15
size: -
J: TRBJ2-5
CDR3: CASSFPPGQSETQYF

V: TRBV28
length: 14
size: -
J: TRBJ2-7
CDR3: CASSLPLGGYEQYF

V: TRBV7-9
length: 12
size: -
J: TRBJ1-6
CDR3: CASSPDGGVLHF

V: TRBV3-1/TRBV3-2
length: 13
size: -
J: TRBJ1-6
CDR3: CASSLLGLLPLHF

V: TRBV9
length: 16
size: -
J: TRBJ2-3
CDR3: CASSTLAGVVTDTQYF

V: TRBV7-6
length: 19
size: -
J: TRBJ2-5
CDR3: CASSISEKRLQRAQETQYF

V: TRBV5-1
length: 15
size: few
J: TRBJ2-2
CDR3: CASRTGLAGARELFF

V: TRBV18
length: 13
size: -
J: TRBJ1-5
CDR3: CASSPMRDQPQHF

V: TRBV27
length: 13
size: once
J: TRBJ1-3
CDR3: CASSLSRGNTIYF

V: TRBV19
length: 13
size: once
J: TRBJ1-2
CDR3: CASSIGQGRGYTF

V: TRBV6-5
length: 15
size: -
J: TRBJ2-5
CDR3: CASSPQDRYQETQYF

V: TRBV7-8
length: 14
size: -
J: TRBJ2-2
CDR3: CASSPRANTGELFF

V: TRBV6-5
length: 15
size: -
J: TRBJ1-2
CDR3: CASSPWASDLYGYTF

V: TRBV27
length: 17
size: once
J: TRBJ1-4
CDR3: CASSLLPTTATNEKLFF

V: TRBV9
length: 14
size: once
J: TRBJ2-7
CDR3: CASSVDPTSYEQYF

V: TRBV28
length: 16
size: few
J: TRBJ1-6
CDR3: CASSLPTGGLSSPLHF

V: TRBV19
length: 16
size: -
J: TRBJ1-3
CDR3: CASSIRGSDFGNTIYF

V: TRBV21-1
length: 18
size: once
J: TRBJ2-5
CDR3: CASSKTSGGPPPGETQYF

V: TRBV19
length: 14
size: -
J: TRBJ2-1
CDR3: CASSPGGGYNEQFF

V: TRBV29-1
length: 14
size: few
J: TRBJ1-1
CDR3: CSVEVSGGGTEAFF

V: TRBV28
length: 15
size: -
J: TRBJ2-5
CDR3: CASRSRQGRAETQYF